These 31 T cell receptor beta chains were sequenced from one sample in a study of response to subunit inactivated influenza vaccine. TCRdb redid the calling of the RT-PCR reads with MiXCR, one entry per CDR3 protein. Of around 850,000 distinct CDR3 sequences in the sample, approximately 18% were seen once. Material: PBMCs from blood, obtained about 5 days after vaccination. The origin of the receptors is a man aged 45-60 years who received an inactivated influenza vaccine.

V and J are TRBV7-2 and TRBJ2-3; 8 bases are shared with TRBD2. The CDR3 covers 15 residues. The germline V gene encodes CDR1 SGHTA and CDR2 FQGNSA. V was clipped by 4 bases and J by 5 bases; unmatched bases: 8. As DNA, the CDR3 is TGTGCCAGCAGCTCAACCGGGACTAGGGGAGATACGCAGTATTTT. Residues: CASSSTGTRGDTQYF.

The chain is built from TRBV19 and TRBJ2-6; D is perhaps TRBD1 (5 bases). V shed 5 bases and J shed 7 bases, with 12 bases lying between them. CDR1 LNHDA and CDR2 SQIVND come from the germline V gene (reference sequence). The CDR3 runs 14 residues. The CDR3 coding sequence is TGTGCCAGTAGTGAGTCCAGGGTTGCCAACGTCCTGACTTTC. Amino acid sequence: CASSESRVANVLTF.

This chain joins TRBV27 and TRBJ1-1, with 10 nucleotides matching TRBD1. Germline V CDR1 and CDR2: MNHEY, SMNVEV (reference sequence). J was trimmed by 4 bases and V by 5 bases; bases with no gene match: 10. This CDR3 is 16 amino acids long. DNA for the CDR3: TGTGCCAGCAGTCCTGGGACAGGGGCACGGGGCACTGAAGCTTTCTTT. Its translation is CASSPGTGARGTEAFF.

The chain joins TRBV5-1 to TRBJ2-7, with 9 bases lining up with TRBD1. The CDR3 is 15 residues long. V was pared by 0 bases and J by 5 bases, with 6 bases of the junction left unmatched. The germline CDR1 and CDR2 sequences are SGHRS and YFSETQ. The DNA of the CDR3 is TGCGCCAGCAGCTTGGGAGGACAGGGGTACAACGAGCAGTACTTC. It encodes CASSLGGQGYNEQYF.

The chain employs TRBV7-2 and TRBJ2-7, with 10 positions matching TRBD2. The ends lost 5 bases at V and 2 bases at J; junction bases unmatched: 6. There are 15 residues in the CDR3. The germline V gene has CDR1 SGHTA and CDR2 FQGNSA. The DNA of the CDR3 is TGTGCCAGCAGCAACGCCGGGACTAGCGCCTACGAGCAGTACTTC. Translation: CASSNAGTSAYEQYF.

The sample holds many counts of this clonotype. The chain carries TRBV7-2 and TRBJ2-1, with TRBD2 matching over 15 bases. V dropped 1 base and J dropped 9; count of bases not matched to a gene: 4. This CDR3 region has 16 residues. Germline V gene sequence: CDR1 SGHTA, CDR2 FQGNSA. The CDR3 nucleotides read TGTGCCAGCAGCTTAGGGACTAGCGGGGGGGCCGTTGAGCAGTTCTTC. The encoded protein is CASSLGTSGGAVEQFF.

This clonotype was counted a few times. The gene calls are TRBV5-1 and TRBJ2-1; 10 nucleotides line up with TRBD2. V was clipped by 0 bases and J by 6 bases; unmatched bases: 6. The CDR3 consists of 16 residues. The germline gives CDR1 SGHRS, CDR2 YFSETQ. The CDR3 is CASSLASGRAINEQFF. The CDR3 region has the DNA TGCGCCAGCAGCTTGGCAAGCGGGAGGGCCATCAATGAGCAGTTCTTC.

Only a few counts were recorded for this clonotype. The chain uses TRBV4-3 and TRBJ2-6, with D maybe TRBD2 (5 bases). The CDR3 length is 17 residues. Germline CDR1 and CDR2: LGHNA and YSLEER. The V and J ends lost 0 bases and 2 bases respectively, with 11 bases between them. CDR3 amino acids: CASSQDSGITGANVLTF. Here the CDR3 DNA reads TGCGCCAGCAGCCAAGATTCGGGGATCACTGGGGCCAACGTCCTGACTTTC.

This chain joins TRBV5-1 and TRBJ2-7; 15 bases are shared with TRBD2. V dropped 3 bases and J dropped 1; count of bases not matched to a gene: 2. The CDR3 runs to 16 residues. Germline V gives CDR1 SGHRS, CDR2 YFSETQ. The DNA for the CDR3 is TGCGCCAGCAGCTGGACTAGCGGGAGGGGTTCCTACGAGCAGTACTTC. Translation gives CASSWTSGRGSYEQYF. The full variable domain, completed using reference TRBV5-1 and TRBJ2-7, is KAGVTQTPRYLIKTRGQQVTLSCSPISGHRSVSWYQQTPGQGLQFLFEYFSETQRNKGNFPGRFSGRQFSNSRSEMNVSTLELGDSALYLCASSWTSGRGSYEQYFGPGTRLTVT.

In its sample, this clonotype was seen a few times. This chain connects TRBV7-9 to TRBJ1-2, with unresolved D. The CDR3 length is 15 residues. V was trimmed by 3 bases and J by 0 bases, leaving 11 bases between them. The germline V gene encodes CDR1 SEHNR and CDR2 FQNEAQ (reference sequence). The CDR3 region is CASSFVGVTNYGYTF. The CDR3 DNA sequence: TGTGCCAGCAGCTTCGTGGGTGTCACTAACTATGGCTACACCTTC.

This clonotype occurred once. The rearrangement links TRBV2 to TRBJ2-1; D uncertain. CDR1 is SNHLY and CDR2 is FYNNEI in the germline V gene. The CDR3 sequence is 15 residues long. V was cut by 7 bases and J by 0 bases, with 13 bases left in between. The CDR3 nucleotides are TGTGCCAGCACCGAAATTTCGAGCTCCTACAATGAGCAGTTCTTC. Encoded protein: CASTEISSSYNEQFF.

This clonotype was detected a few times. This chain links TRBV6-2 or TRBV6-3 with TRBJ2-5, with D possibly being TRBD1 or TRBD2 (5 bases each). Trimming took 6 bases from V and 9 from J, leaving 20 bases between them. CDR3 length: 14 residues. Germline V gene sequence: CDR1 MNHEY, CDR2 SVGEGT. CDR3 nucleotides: TGTGCCAGCAGGGGCCCCGGGACCGACGATGCCCAGTACTTC. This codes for CASRGPGTDDAQYF.

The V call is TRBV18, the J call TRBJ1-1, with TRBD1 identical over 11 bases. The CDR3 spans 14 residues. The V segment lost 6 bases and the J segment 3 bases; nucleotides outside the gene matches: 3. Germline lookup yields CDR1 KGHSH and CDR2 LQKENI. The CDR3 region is CASSGQGADTEAFF. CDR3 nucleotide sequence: TGTGCCAGCTCCGGACAGGGGGCGGACACTGAAGCTTTCTTT.

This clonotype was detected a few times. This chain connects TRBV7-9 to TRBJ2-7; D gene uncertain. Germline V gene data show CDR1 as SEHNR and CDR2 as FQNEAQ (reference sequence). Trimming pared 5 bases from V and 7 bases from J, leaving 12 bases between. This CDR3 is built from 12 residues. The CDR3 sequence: CASSPGSNEQYF. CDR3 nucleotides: TGTGCCAGCAGCCCCGGATCTAATGAGCAGTACTTC. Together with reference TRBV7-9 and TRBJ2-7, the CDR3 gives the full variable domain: DTGVSQNPRHKITKRGQNVTFRCDPISEHNRLYWYRQTLGQGPEFLTYFQNEAQLEKSRLLSDRFSAERPKGSFSTLEIQRTEQGDSAMYLCASSPGSNEQYFGPGTRLTVT.

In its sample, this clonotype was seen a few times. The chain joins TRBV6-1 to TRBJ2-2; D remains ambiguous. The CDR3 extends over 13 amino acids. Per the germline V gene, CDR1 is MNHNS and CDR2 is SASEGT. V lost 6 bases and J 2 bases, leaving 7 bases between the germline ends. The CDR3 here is CASRRHNTGELFF. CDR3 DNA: TGTGCCAGCAGACGCCACAACACCGGGGAGCTGTTTTTT.

In DNA form, the CDR3 reads TGTGCCAGCAGCCAAGATCGTAGGGGCGCACGGTTCTTC. Translation gives CASSQDRRGARFF. The chain couples TRBV3-1 to TRBJ2-1, with D maybe TRBD1 (5 bases). The CDR3 runs to 13 residues. The V end lost 0 bases, the J end lost 15 bases, and 15 bases lay between the germline ends. Germline V lookup: CDR1 LGHDT, CDR2 YNNKEL (reference sequence).

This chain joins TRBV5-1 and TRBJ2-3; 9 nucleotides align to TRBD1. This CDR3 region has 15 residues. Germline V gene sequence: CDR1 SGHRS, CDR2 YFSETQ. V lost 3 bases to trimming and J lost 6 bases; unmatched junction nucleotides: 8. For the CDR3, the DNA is TGCGCCAGCAGCTCTACAGGGGGCCGCGGGGATACGCAGTATTTT. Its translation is CASSSTGGRGDTQYF.

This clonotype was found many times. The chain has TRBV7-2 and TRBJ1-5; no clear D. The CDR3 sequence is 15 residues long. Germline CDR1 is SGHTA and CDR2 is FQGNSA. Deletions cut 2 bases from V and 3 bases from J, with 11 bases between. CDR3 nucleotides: TGTGCCAGCAGCTTAACCGGTAGCTCCAATCAGCCCCAGCATTTT. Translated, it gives CASSLTGSSNQPQHF.

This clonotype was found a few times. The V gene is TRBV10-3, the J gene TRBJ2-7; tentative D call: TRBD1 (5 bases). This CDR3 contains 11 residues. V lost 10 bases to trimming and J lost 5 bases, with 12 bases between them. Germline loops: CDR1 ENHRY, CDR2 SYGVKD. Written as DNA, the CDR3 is TGTGCCACCGGACAATTCGACGAGCAGTACTTC. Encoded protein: CATGQFDEQYF.

CDR3 in DNA: TGCAGTGCTCCCCCGGGGGGAAGGACTGAAGCTTTCTTT. Protein product: CSAPPGGRTEAFF. The gene calls are TRBV20-1 and TRBJ1-1; weak D call: TRBD1 (5 bases). The CDR3 spans 13 residues. CDR1 is DFQATT and CDR2 is SNEGSKA in the germline V gene (reference sequence). V shed 5 bases and J shed 5 bases, with 15 bases lying between them.

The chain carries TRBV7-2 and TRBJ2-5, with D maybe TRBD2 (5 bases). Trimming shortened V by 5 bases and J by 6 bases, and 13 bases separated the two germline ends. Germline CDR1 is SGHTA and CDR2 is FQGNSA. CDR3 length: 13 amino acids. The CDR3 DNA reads TGTGCCAGCAGCCCCGGGAACGAGAAGACCCAGTACTTC. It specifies CASSPGNEKTQYF.

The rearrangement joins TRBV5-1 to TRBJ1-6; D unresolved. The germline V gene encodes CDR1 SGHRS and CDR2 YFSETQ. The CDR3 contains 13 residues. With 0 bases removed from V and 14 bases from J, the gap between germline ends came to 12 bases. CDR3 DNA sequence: TGCGCCAGCAGCTTGGCCCCCCCTGAAGCCCTCCACTTT. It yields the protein CASSLAPPEALHF.

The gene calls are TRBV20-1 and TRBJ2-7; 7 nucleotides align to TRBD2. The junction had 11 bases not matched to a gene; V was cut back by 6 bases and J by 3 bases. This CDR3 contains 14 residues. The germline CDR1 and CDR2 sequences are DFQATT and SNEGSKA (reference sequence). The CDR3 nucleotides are TGCAGTGCCCAAACAATGACTAGCAGCTACGAGCAGTACTTC. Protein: CSAQTMTSSYEQYF.

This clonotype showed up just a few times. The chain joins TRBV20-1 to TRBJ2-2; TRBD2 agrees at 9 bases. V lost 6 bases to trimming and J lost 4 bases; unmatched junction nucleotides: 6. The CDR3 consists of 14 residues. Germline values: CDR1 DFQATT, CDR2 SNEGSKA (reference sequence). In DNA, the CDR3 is TGCAGTGCCCCTAGCGGGACCCCCACCGGGGAGCTGTTTTTT. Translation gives CSAPSGTPTGELFF.

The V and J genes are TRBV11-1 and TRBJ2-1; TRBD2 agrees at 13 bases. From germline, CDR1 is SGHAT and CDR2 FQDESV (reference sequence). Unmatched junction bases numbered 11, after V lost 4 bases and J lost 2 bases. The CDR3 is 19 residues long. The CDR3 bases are TGTGCCAGCAGCTCGACCTCGACTAGCGGGAGGTTCCCCTACAATGAGCAGTTCTTC. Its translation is CASSSTSTSGRFPYNEQFF.

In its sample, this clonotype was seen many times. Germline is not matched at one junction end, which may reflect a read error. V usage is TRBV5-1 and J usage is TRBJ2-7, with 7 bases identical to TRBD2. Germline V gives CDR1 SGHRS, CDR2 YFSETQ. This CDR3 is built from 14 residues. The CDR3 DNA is TGTGCCAGCAGCTTAGGCGGGAGCTCCTACGAGCAGTACTTC. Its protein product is CASSLGGSSYEQYF.

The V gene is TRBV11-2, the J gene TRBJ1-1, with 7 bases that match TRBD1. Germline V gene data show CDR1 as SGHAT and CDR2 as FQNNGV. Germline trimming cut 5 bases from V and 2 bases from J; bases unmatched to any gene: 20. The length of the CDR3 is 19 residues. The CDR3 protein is CASSPGGGHSPLANTEAFF. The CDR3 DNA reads TGTGCCAGCAGCCCAGGGGGGGGGCACAGTCCGTTAGCAAACACTGAAGCTTTCTTT.

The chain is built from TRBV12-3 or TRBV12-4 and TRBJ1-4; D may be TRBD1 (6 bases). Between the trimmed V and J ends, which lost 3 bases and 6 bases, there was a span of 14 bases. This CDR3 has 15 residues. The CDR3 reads CASSLHRVPYEKLFF. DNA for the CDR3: TGTGCCAGCAGTTTGCACAGGGTACCGTATGAAAAACTGTTTTTT.

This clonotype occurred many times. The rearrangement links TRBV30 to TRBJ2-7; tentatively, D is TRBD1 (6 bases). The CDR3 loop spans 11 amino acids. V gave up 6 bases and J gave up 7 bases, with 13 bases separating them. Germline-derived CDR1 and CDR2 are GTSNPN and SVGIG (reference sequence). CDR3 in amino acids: CACSRGWEQYF. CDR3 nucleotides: TGTGCCTGTTCCAGGGGCTGGGAGCAGTACTTC.

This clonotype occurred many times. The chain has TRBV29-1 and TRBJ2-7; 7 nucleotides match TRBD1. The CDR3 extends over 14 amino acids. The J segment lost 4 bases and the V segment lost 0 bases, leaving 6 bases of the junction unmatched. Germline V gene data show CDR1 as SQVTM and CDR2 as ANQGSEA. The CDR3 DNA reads TGCAGCGTTGAAGAGGGTAGGGGGCTTTACGAGCAGTACTTC. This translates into CSVEEGRGLYEQYF.

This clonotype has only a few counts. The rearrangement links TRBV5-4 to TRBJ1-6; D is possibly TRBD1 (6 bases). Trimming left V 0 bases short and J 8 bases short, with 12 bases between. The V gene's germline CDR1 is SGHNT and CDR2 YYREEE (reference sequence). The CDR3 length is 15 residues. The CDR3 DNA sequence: TGTGCCAGCAGCTTGGGTTTGCAGGGGTATTCACCCCTCCACTTT. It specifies CASSLGLQGYSPLHF.